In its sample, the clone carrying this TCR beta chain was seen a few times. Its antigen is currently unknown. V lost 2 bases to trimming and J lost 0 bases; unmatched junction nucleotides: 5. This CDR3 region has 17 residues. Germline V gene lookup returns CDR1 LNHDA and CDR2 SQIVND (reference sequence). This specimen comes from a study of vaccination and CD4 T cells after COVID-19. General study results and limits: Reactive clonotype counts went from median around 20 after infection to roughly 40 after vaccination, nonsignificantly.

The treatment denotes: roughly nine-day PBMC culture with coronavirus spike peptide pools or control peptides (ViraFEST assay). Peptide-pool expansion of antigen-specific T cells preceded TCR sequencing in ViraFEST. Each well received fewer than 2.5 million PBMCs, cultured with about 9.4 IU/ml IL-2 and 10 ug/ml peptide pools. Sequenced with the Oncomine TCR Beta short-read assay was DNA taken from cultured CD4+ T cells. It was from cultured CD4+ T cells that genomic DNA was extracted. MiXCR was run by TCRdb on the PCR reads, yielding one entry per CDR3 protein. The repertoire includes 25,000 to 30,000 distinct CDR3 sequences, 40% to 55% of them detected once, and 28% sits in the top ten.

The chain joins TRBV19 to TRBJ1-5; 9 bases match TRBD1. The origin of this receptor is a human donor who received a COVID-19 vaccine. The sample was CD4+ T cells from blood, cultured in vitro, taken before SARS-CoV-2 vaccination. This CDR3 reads CASSITTGGGSNQPQHF. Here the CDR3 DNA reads TGTGCCAGTAGTATAACGACAGGGGGAGGTAGCAATCAGCCCCAGCATTTT.